These 26 T cell receptor beta chains came from one sample sequenced in a study of blood T cell repertoires in COVID-19. Generated by immunoSEQ multiplex PCR, the TCRdb table keeps only in-frame clones and is missing some. The sample has some 530,000 clones, less than 90% seen once. The sample taken for sequencing was PBMCs or T cells enriched from blood (not recorded which). The receptor set was obtained from an older woman who had recovered from COVID-19.

The chain joins TRBV4-1 to TRBJ1-2, with TRBD1 as a possible D gene (5 bases). The germline gives CDR1 MGHRA, CDR2 YSYEKL. V was trimmed by 4 bases and J by 4 bases, leaving 10 bases between them. This CDR3 has 13 residues. CDR3: CASSPSGGYGYTF. The DNA for the CDR3 is TGCGCCAGCAGCCCCTCCGGGGGCTATGGCTACACCTTC.

The chain carries TRBV7-9 and TRBJ1-3; possibly TRBD1 for D (6 bases). The CDR3 consists of 16 residues. V was cut by 1 base and J by 2 bases, with 12 bases left in between. CDR1 is SEHNR and CDR2 is FQNEAQ in the germline V gene (reference sequence). In nucleotides, the CDR3 is TGTGCCAGCAGCTTAGATAATGCAGGGGCTGGAAACACCATATATTTT. Protein sequence: CASSLDNAGAGNTIYF.

The chain uses TRBV5-1 and TRBJ2-7; 8 nucleotides agree with TRBD2. Germline V gene data show CDR1 as SGHRS and CDR2 as YFSETQ. The CDR3 is 14 residues long. The J segment lost 5 bases and the V segment lost 2 bases, leaving 6 bases of the junction unmatched. CDR3 loop: CASSLGLAAHEQYV. CDR3 bases: TGCGCCAGCAGCTTAGGACTAGCCGCGCACGAGCAGTACGTC.

V usage is TRBV5-1 and J usage is TRBJ2-6, with D possibly being TRBD1 (6 bases). The CDR3 loop spans 16 amino acids. The V gene lost 0 bases and the J gene lost 3 bases, with 10 bases spanning the gap. In germline, CDR1 is SGHRS, CDR2 YFSETQ. The CDR3 DNA is TGCGCCAGCAGCTTGGTGTCAGGGGTTGGGGCCAACGTCCTGACTTTC. The encoded protein is CASSLVSGVGANVLTF.

This clone was recorded once. V is TRBV5-4 and J is TRBJ2-1; the D gene is possibly TRBD1 (6 bases). The V end was cut by 1 base, the J end by 11 bases, with 13 bases between. The CDR3 spans 13 residues. Germline V lookup: CDR1 SGHNT, CDR2 YYREEE (reference sequence). This CDR3 reads CASSLMGAGKQFF. The CDR3 DNA sequence: TGTGCCAGCAGCTTGATGGGGGCAGGAAAGCAGTTCTTC.

J is TRBJ1-5 and V is TRBV6-1, with 9 bases matching TRBD1. Per germline, CDR1 MNHNS and CDR2 SASEGT. This CDR3 region has 16 residues. The junction had 5 bases not matched to a gene; V was cut back by 4 bases and J by 1 base. Here the CDR3 DNA reads TGTGCCAGCAGTGCACCACAGGGGGCGAGCAATCAGCCCCAGCATTTT. This sequence encodes CASSAPQGASNQPQHF.

With regard to this clone: Other DNA sequences from this sample encode an identical CDR3 as well. The chain is built from TRBV11-2 and TRBJ2-2, with D possibly matching TRBD1 (6 bases). Germline V gene data show CDR1 as SGHAT and CDR2 as FQNNGV. V was shortened by 5 bases and J by 0 bases, with 10 bases between the two germline ends. This CDR3 comprises 15 residues. The CDR3 here is CASSRQGSNTGELFF. The CDR3 nucleotides read TGTGCCAGCAGCCGGCAGGGGTCGAACACCGGGGAGCTGTTTTTT.

V is TRBV27 and J is TRBJ2-3; TRBD2 matches at 7 bases. CDR1 and CDR2 (germline): MNHEY, SMNVEV (reference sequence). The CDR3 is 13 residues long. J lost 5 bases, V lost 3 bases, and 2 bases had no gene match. In nucleotides, the CDR3 is TGTGCCAGCAGTTTTTGGGGGGGAGATACGCAGTATTTT. This translates into CASSFWGGDTQYF.

The table lists this clone with a few counts. CDR3 protein: CASSLRTETGELFF. The CDR3 region has the DNA TGTGCCAGCAGCCTACGGACTGAGACCGGGGAGCTGTTTTTT. The rearrangement links TRBV3-1 (or the pseudogene TRBV3-2) to TRBJ2-2; a weak D match, TRBD2 (5 bases). The CDR3 consists of 14 residues. Trimming took 4 bases from V and 5 from J, leaving 11 bases between them. Germline CDR1 LGHDT, CDR2 YNNKEL (reference sequence).

The V call is TRBV4-1, the J call TRBJ2-2; D not resolved. The germline gives CDR1 MGHRA, CDR2 YSYEKL. V was trimmed by 1 base and J by 9 bases, leaving 3 bases between them. The CDR3 is 11 amino acids. CDR3 in DNA: TGCGCCAGCAGCCAAGGGCGGGAGCTGTTTTTT. Amino acids: CASSQGRELFF.

This chain uses TRBV7-6 with TRBJ1-4; D remains unclear. The CDR3 covers 12 residues. V dropped 3 bases and J dropped 7 bases, with 6 bases sitting between them. The V gene's germline CDR1 is SGHVS and CDR2 FNYEAQ. The CDR3 sequence: CASSFPSEKLFF. Here the CDR3 DNA reads TGTGCCAGCAGCTTTCCCAGTGAAAAACTGTTTTTT.

This clone was seen a single time. The gene calls are TRBV13 and TRBJ1-2; D remains ambiguous. The CDR3 spans 13 residues. CDR1 and CDR2 (germline): PRHDT, FYEKMQ (reference sequence). Trimming cost V 5 bases and J 7 bases, with 14 bases left between them. The CDR3 nucleotides are TGTGCCAGCAGCACCGGAGCGACGGGTGGCTACACCTTC. It codes for CASSTGATGGYTF.

J is TRBJ2-3 and V is TRBV3-1 (or the pseudogene TRBV3-2); 11 bases agree with TRBD2. The V segment lost 1 base and the J segment 6 bases; nucleotides outside the gene matches: 3. The CDR3 consists of 15 residues. CDR1 is LGHDT and CDR2 is YNNKEL in the germline V gene (reference sequence). The CDR3 DNA follows: TGTGCCAGCAGCCAAGGTCTAGCGGGGGGCGATACGCAGTATTTT. Its translation: CASSQGLAGGDTQYF.

J is TRBJ1-2 and V is TRBV19; tentatively, D is TRBD1 (6 bases). Trimming removed 1 base at V and 4 bases at J, with 13 bases between. There are 15 residues in the CDR3. The germline gives CDR1 LNHDA, CDR2 SQIVND (reference sequence). The CDR3 loop reads CASSIVPGTLYGYTF. CDR3 in DNA: TGTGCCAGTAGTATAGTTCCTGGGACACTCTATGGCTACACCTTC.

This chain uses TRBV11-2 with TRBJ2-2, with 9 nucleotides matching TRBD2. Per germline, CDR1 SGHAT and CDR2 FQNNGV. J gave up 7 bases and V 4 bases, and 7 bases lay outside the gene matches. This CDR3 has 15 residues. The CDR3 loop is CASSSSGLAVGELFF. The CDR3 DNA reads as TGTGCCAGCAGCTCCTCGGGACTAGCAGTCGGGGAGCTGTTTTTT. Together with reference TRBV11-2 and TRBJ2-2, the CDR3 gives the full variable domain: EAGVAQSPRYKIIEKRQSVAFWCNPISGHATLYWYQQILGQGPKLLIQFQNNGVVDDSQLPKDRFSAERLKGVDSTLKIQPAKLEDSAVYLCASSSSGLAVGELFFGEGSRLTVL.

The rearrangement links TRBV5-1 to TRBJ2-3, with a weak D call TRBD2 (5 bases). V lost 1 base and J 5 bases, leaving 11 bases between the germline ends. The CDR3 is 14 residues long. CDR1 and CDR2 (germline): SGHRS, YFSETQ. The CDR3: CASSLSLAKDTQYF. CDR3 DNA sequence: TGCGCCAGCAGCTTGAGTCTAGCAAAAGATACGCAGTATTTT.

V usage is TRBV13 and J usage is TRBJ2-2; 10 bases map to TRBD1. CDR1 and CDR2 (germline): PRHDT, FYEKMQ (reference sequence). The CDR3 sequence is 16 residues long. V gave up 5 bases and J gave up 4 bases; unmatched junction bases: 7. CDR3 protein: CASSPPTGGPTGELFF. Here the CDR3 DNA reads TGTGCCAGCAGCCCCCCGACAGGGGGCCCCACCGGGGAGCTGTTTTTT.

The rearrangement joins TRBV7-2 to TRBJ2-3; 13 bases agree with TRBD2. CDR1 and CDR2 from the germline V gene are SGHTA and FQGNSA. J was trimmed by 9 bases and V by 5 bases; bases with no gene match: 14. The CDR3 is made up of 17 amino acids. In nucleotides, the CDR3 is TGTGCCAGCAGCCAGGGCCGACTAGCGGGGGGTATATCGACGCAGTATTTT. It specifies CASSQGRLAGGISTQYF.

This clone came up once. The chain employs TRBV6-5 and TRBJ2-3; tentatively, D is TRBD2 (5 bases). CDR1 and CDR2 (germline): MNHEY, SVGAGI. This CDR3 contains 15 residues. The germline V and J ends were trimmed by 7 bases and 4 bases, with 18 bases remaining between them. The chain's CDR3 is CASKFAARAADTQYF. The DNA for the CDR3 is TGTGCCAGCAAGTTCGCAGCGAGGGCCGCAGATACGCAGTATTTT.

This clone was seen just once. The CDR3 here is CSASHSPDSYEQYV. The CDR3 DNA follows: TGCAGTGCTAGTCATTCTCCAGACTCCTACGAGCAGTACGTC. The V gene is TRBV20-1, the J gene TRBJ2-7, with D uncertain. The CDR3 extends over 14 amino acids. Germline CDR1 is DFQATT and CDR2 is SNEGSKA (reference sequence). The V and J ends lost 3 bases and 0 bases respectively, with 12 bases between them.

The chain combines TRBV5-1 with TRBJ2-5; weak D call: TRBD2 (5 bases). CDR1 is SGHRS and CDR2 is YFSETQ in the germline V gene. Trimming stripped 4 bases from V and 5 bases from J, with 15 bases between. CDR3 size: 14 residues. CDR3 bases: TGCGCCAGCAGCGGCGGGCCTCCCGGGGAGACCCAGTACTTC. It yields the protein CASSGGPPGETQYF.

J is TRBJ1-1 and V is TRBV10-3; TRBD1 is a possible D gene (6 bases). Germline V gene sequence: CDR1 ENHRY, CDR2 SYGVKD. V was trimmed by 6 bases and J by 3 bases, leaving 8 bases between them. There are 12 residues in the CDR3. The CDR3 DNA reads TGTGCCATCAGACAGGGCGACACTGAAGCTTTCTTT. Translated: CAIRQGDTEAFF.

The CDR3 loop is CAISDGRGTPEAFF. The CDR3 coding sequence is TGTGCCATCAGTGATGGCAGGGGGACCCCTGAAGCTTTCTTT. The rearrangement uses TRBV10-3 and TRBJ1-1; the match to TRBD1 covers 7 bases. Germline CDR1 ENHRY, CDR2 SYGVKD. This CDR3 has 14 amino acids. J gave up 6 bases and V 3 bases, and 7 bases lay outside the gene matches.

V is TRBV11-2 and J is TRBJ1-2; D is perhaps TRBD1 (5 bases). Germline V lookup: CDR1 SGHAT, CDR2 FQNNGV. This CDR3 region has 15 residues. Trimming cost V 3 bases and J 4 bases, with 15 bases left between them. The CDR3 DNA reads TGTGCCAGCAGCTTCGGGGCCGGGGGAGGCTATGGCTACACCTTC. Its translation: CASSFGAGGGYGYTF.

The chain has TRBV19 and TRBJ1-5; 9 bases fit TRBD1. The CDR3 is 13 residues long. The J segment lost 7 bases and the V segment lost 9 bases, leaving 7 bases of the junction unmatched. The germline gives CDR1 LNHDA, CDR2 SQIVND (reference sequence). CDR3 DNA sequence: TGTGCCAGCCGGGACAGGGAGGAACAGCCCCAGCATTTT. Amino acid sequence: CASRDREEQPQHF.

CDR3 region: CSVAAGARSEQFF. The CDR3 DNA is TGCAGCGTTGCAGCGGGGGCGCGGAGTGAGCAGTTCTTC. V and J are TRBV29-1 and TRBJ2-1; 8 bases agree with TRBD2. CDR1 is SQVTM, CDR2 ANQGSEA, per germline. Trimming cost V 4 bases and J 9 bases; bases outside gene matches: 8. The CDR3 is 13 residues long.